A selection of T cell receptor beta chains follows, all from one sample in a study of lymphopenia after photon versus proton radiotherapy. The assay was immunoSEQ multiplex PCR, and TCRdb's table has in-frame clones only and misses some. The sample contains tens of thousands of clones, 80% to 95% of which appear only once. The sequences come from peripheral blood, collected from a patient treated with proton-based radiotherapy. The origin of the receptors is a woman between 70 and 85 years old with pancreatic cancer. Some clones in this sample may be carry-over from other donors' samples. Both conserved end residues are part of each CDR3. The D gene is left open where the match is weak. Rows may omit the clone size; those that give it use once, few, many or a size class.

NA,TRBV11-2,TRBJ2-3,NA,TGTGCCAGCAGCGCAGGGCTGGGGAGGCATACGCAGTATTTT,CASSAGLGRHTQYF
NA,TRBV28,TRBJ2-7,TRBD1,TGTGCCAGCAGGACAGGGGGCGATATGAACTACGAGCAGTACTTC,CASRTGGDMNYEQYF
NA,TRBV27,TRBJ2-3,TRBD2,TGTGCCACCACCGCGGGGGGCGCAGATACGCAGTATTTT,CATTAGGADTQYF
NA,TRBV7-2,TRBJ2-7,NA,TGTGCCAGCAGCCCCAGACCGGATACCCACGAGCAGTACTTC,CASSPRPDTHEQYF
NA,TRBV6-6,TRBJ1-1,TRBD1,TGTGCCAGCTCCCATCTGACAGGGGAAGCTTTCTTT,CASSHLTGEAFF
NA,TRBV29-1,TRBJ2-7,NA,TGCAGCGTTGAACCACTCCTAGGGTACGAGCAGTACTTC,CSVEPLLGYEQYF
NA,TRBV2,TRBJ2-2,NA,TGTGCCAGCAGTTCCAAGAGTCCTGACACCGGGGAGCTGTTTTTT,CASSSKSPDTGELFF
NA,TRBV11-2,TRBJ2-1,NA,TGTGCCAGCAGCCCACGCCTCGCCCTCGGCAATGAGCAGTTCTTC,CASSPRLALGNEQFF
NA,TRBV7-2,TRBJ2-3,NA,TGTGCCAGCAGCTTCCCATCGATAGATACGCAGTATTTT,CASSFPSIDTQYF
NA,TRBV28,TRBJ2-7,NA,TGTGCCAGCAGCACGGACCAAACCTCCTACGAGCAGTACTTC,CASSTDQTSYEQYF
NA,TRBV21-1,TRBJ2-7,NA,TGTGCCAGCAGCAAAAAGACAGGGGTGACTAGCGGGGGAACACCTCGGGAGCAGTACTTC,CASSKKTGVTSGGTPREQYF
NA,TRBV6-5,TRBJ2-5,TRBD2,TGTGCCAGCAGTTACCGTGGCGGGAGTGGGGAGACCCAGTACTTC,CASSYRGGSGETQYF
NA,TRBV19,TRBJ2-2,TRBD1,TGTGCCAGTAGTACAACAGGGGACACCGGGGAGCTGTTTTTT,CASSTTGDTGELFF
NA,TRBV10-3,TRBJ1-1,TRBD1,TGTGCCATCAGTGGTGGGACAGGGTGGGGTACTGAAGCTTTCTTT,CAISGGTGWGTEAFF
NA,TRBV28,TRBJ2-7,TRBD2,TGTGCCAGCAGCCTGGGGGGGAGCACTGGGTACGAGCAGTACTTC,CASSLGGSTGYEQYF
NA,TRBV5-6,TRBJ1-4,TRBD1,TGTGCCAGCAGCTTGGGAGGGGGCACTAATGAAAAACTGTTTTTT,CASSLGGGTNEKLFF
once,TRBV7-2,TRBJ2-5,NA,TGTGCCAGCAGCTCCTATGGGGGGACGGCTTCCCAAGAGACCCAGTACTTC,CASSSYGGTASQETQYF
NA,TRBV5-1,TRBJ2-5,TRBD2,TGCGCCAGCAGCTTGGGTGGGACTAGCGGGGAAGAGACCCAGTACTTC,CASSLGGTSGEETQYF
NA,TRBV29-1,TRBJ2-7,NA,TGCAGCGTTGAAGGTCGATACGAGCAGTACTTC,CSVEGRYEQYF
NA,TRBV7-9,TRBJ2-2,NA,TGTGCCAGCAGTTTGGCGGCAGGGGGGACCGGGGAGCTGTTTTTT,CASSLAAGGTGELFF
medium-sized,TRBV7-8,TRBJ2-7,NA,TGTGCCAGCAGCTTGGCATCTTGGGGGGACGAGCAGTACTTC,CASSLASWGDEQYF
NA,TRBV15,TRBJ2-7,TRBD1,TGTGCCACCAGCAAGGACAGGGGGCCCGTCGAGCAGTACTTC,CATSKDRGPVEQYF
NA,TRBV30,TRBJ2-1,NA,TGTGCCTGGAGTGTACTAGCCAGCAGCAATGAGCAGTTCTTC,CAWSVLASSNEQFF
NA,TRBV7-2,TRBJ2-7,TRBD2,TGTGCCAGCAGCGAGCGACTAGCGGGGTCCTACGAGCAGTACTTC,CASSERLAGSYEQYF